A selection of T cell receptor beta chains follows, all from one sample in a study of blood T cell repertoires in COVID-19. Sequenced by immunoSEQ multiplex PCR; TCRdb stores in-frame clones only, minus some. The sample holds roughly 230,000 clones, 89% seen once. The sequencing sample was made of peripheral blood. Receptors were obtained from a woman aged 40 to 55 who had recovered from COVID-19. CDR3s include the opening cysteine and the closing phenylalanine or tryptophan. D genes are given only for firm matches. Only some rows state a clone size, as once, few, many or a class for expanded clones.

abundance,j_gene,d_gene,v_gene,CDR3aa,CDR3nt
.,TRBJ2-3,TRBD2,TRBV6-5,CASAGGTDTQYF,TGTGCCAGCGCCGGGGGGACGGATACGCAGTATTTT
.,TRBJ2-1,.,TRBV2,CASTGGYYNEQFF,TGTGCCAGCACGGGGGGCTATTACAATGAGCAGTTCTTC
.,TRBJ2-5,TRBD1,TRBV9,CASSVSAGTGGSRETQYF,TGTGCCAGCAGCGTAAGCGCCGGGACAGGGGGCTCCCGGGAGACCCAGTACTTC
.,TRBJ1-3,.,TRBV7-6,CASSPRSFGNTIYF,TGTGCCAGCAGCCCAAGGAGTTTTGGAAACACCATATATTTT
.,TRBJ2-3,.,TRBV30,CAWSVEATDTQYF,TGTGCCTGGAGTGTAGAAGCTACAGATACGCAGTATTTT
.,TRBJ2-1,TRBD1,TRBV7-8,CASSGSPGGPEQFF,TGTGCCAGCAGCGGGAGTCCAGGGGGCCCTGAGCAGTTCTTC
.,TRBJ2-7,.,TRBV6-1,CASSEAYGGYEQYF,TGTGCCAGCAGTGAGGCCTATGGAGGTTACGAGCAGTACTTC
once,TRBJ1-6,.,TRBV18,CASSNEGDSPLHF,TGTGCCAGCTCAAATGAAGGGGATTCACCCCTCCACTTT
.,TRBJ2-2,.,TRBV13,CASLRGSNTGELFF,TGTGCCAGCTTGAGGGGGTCTAACACCGGGGAGCTGTTTTTT
.,TRBJ2-5,.,TRBV7-2,CASSLGIYKETQYF,TGTGCCAGCAGCTTAGGTATCTATAAAGAGACCCAGTACTTC
.,TRBJ1-6,TRBD1,TRBV19,CASSTTGTVNSPLHF,TGTGCCAGTAGTACCACCGGGACAGTCAATTCACCCCTCCACTTT
.,TRBJ1-6,.,TRBV12-3/TRBV12-4,CASSLTEASPLHF,TGTGCCAGCAGTTTGACTGAGGCTTCACCCCTCCACTTT
once,TRBJ2-7,TRBD1,TRBV30,CAWDAGQGFGEQYF,TGTGCCTGGGACGCGGGACAGGGGTTTGGGGAGCAGTACTTC
.,TRBJ2-2,.,TRBV9,CASSVVRGYGTGELFF,TGTGCCAGCAGCGTAGTCAGGGGTTACGGCACCGGGGAGCTGTTTTTT
.,TRBJ1-6,.,TRBV6-5,CASRTTDSPLHF,TGTGCCAGCAGGACAACCGATTCACCCCTCCACTTT
.,TRBJ1-6,.,TRBV3-1/TRBV3-2,CASSLSGTPSLHF,TGTGCCAGCAGTTTGTCCGGGACACCGTCTCTCCACTTT
.,TRBJ1-4,.,TRBV14,CASSPQGLGEKLFF,TGTGCCAGCAGCCCCCAGGGCCTCGGGGAAAAACTGTTTTTT
.,TRBJ2-7,TRBD1,TRBV7-6,CASSLNRDRDYEQYF,TGTGCCAGCAGCTTGAACCGGGACAGGGACTACGAGCAGTACTTC
.,TRBJ1-5,TRBD1,TRBV18,CASSPTGIDQPQHF,TGTGCCAGCTCACCGACAGGGATCGACCAGCCCCAGCATTTT
.,TRBJ1-4,.,TRBV29-1,CSVLTGSTNEKLFF,TGCAGCGTGCTTACAGGTTCAACTAATGAAAAACTGTTTTTT
.,TRBJ2-5,.,TRBV19,CASRRRGYQETQYF,TGTGCCAGTCGTCGGCGCGGGTACCAAGAGACCCAGTACTTC
.,TRBJ1-3,.,TRBV30,CAWSLVGNTIYF,TGTGCCTGGAGTCTAGTTGGAAACACCATATATTTT
few,TRBJ1-1,.,TRBV15,CATSRDYGGTEAFF,TGTGCCACCAGCAGAGATTACGGGGGCACTGAAGCTTTCTTT
.,TRBJ2-7,TRBD2,TRBV19,CATSKRGEQYF,TGTGCCACTTCGAAGCGGGGGGAGCAGTACTTC
few,TRBJ2-7,TRBD2,TRBV7-9,CASSPPWTSGPAYEQYF,TGTGCCAGCAGCCCGCCCTGGACTAGCGGGCCCGCCTACGAGCAGTACTTC
.,TRBJ2-3,.,TRBV18,CASSPLGAPDTQYF,TGTGCCAGCTCACCGTTAGGGGCCCCAGATACGCAGTATTTT
.,TRBJ2-5,.,TRBV4-1,CASSQVLLYQETQYF,TGCGCCAGCAGCCAAGTACTGCTGTACCAAGAGACCCAGTACTTC
.,TRBJ1-3,.,TRBV5-6,CASSSRVPGNTIYF,TGTGCCAGCAGCTCCAGGGTTCCTGGAAACACCATATATTTT
.,TRBJ2-2,TRBD1,TRBV29-1,CSVGRTGSAGELFF,TGCAGCGTTGGGAGGACAGGGTCGGCCGGGGAGCTGTTTTTT
.,TRBJ1-4,.,TRBV6-5,CASSPQVNNEKLFF,TGTGCCAGCAGTCCCCAGGTTAACAATGAAAAACTGTTTTTT
.,TRBJ2-1,TRBD2,TRBV18,CASSQLAGKYNEQFF,TGTGCCAGCTCACAACTAGCGGGAAAATACAATGAGCAGTTCTTC
.,TRBJ2-5,.,TRBV28,CASRVGGVGETQYF,TGTGCCAGCAGGGTAGGAGGCGTCGGGGAGACCCAGTACTTC
.,TRBJ2-7,TRBD2,TRBV6-5,CASTPLGGGSYEQYF,TGTGCCAGCACTCCGCTAGGCGGGGGTTCCTACGAGCAGTACTTC
.,TRBJ2-5,TRBD2,TRBV5-1,CASSSGLLRRAGGGETQYF,TGCGCCAGCAGCTCGGGACTTCTAAGGAGAGCGGGAGGCGGGGAGACCCAGTACTTC
.,TRBJ2-7,.,TRBV5-6,CASSLAGLEQYF,TGTGCCAGCAGCTTGGCAGGGCTAGAGCAGTACTTC
.,TRBJ2-3,.,TRBV5-1,CASSPRLDPSTDTQYF,TGCGCCAGCAGCCCCCGACTAGACCCTAGCACAGATACGCAGTATTTT
.,TRBJ1-1,.,TRBV30,CAWGHKNTEAFF,TGTGCCTGGGGACACAAGAACACTGAAGCTTTCTTT
.,TRBJ1-2,.,TRBV6-2/TRBV6-3,CASSYSIRTDGYTF,TGTGCCAGCAGTTACTCGATACGGACAGATGGCTACACCTTC
.,TRBJ2-7,.,TRBV5-1,CASSWRDSLGEQYF,TGCGCCAGCAGCTGGAGGGACTCCCTGGGCGAGCAGTACTTC
.,TRBJ2-7,.,TRBV5-6,CASSLAGVEYEQYF,TGTGCCAGCAGCTTAGCCGGAGTAGAATACGAGCAGTACTTC
.,TRBJ1-1,TRBD1,TRBV6-2/TRBV6-3,CASSYRVTGSLNTEAFF,TGTGCCAGCAGTTACCGGGTGACAGGGTCTCTGAACACTGAAGCTTTCTTT
.,TRBJ2-1,.,TRBV19,CASSRRGGNEQFF,TGTGCCAGTAGTCGTCGAGGTGGCAATGAGCAGTTCTTC
.,TRBJ1-1,TRBD1,TRBV6-5,CASSQQGTEAFF,TGTGCCAGCAGTCAACAGGGGACTGAAGCTTTCTTT
once,TRBJ1-4,.,TRBV12-5,CASGPKHRANEKLFF,TGTGCTAGTGGTCCGAAGCACAGGGCCAACGAAAAACTGTTTTTT
.,TRBJ2-2,.,TRBV7-9,CASSRPGTGELFF,TGTGCCAGCAGCCGCCCAGGCACCGGGGAGCTGTTTTTT
.,TRBJ2-2,.,TRBV28,CASSLLAGELFF,TGTGCCAGCAGTTTACTCGCCGGGGAGCTGTTTTTT
.,TRBJ1-5,TRBD1,TRBV7-2,CASRGQEEPQHF,TGTGCCAGCAGAGGACAGGAGGAGCCCCAGCATTTT
.,TRBJ2-3,.,TRBV2,CASGGRTDTQYF,TGTGCCAGCGGGGGGAGGACAGATACGCAGTATTTT
few,TRBJ1-1,.,TRBV12-3/TRBV12-4,CASSPTSGTEAFF,TGTGCCAGCAGTCCCACATCAGGGACTGAAGCTTTCTTT
.,TRBJ2-3,TRBD2,TRBV9,CASSASTGTSGATDTQYF,TGTGCCAGCAGCGCCTCTACCGGGACTAGCGGGGCCACAGATACGCAGTATTTT
.,TRBJ2-5,.,TRBV18,CASSRPQETQYF,TGTGCCAGCTCGAGGCCCCAAGAGACCCAGTACTTC
.,TRBJ2-1,TRBD1,TRBV3-1/TRBV3-2,CASSQVTGQGMHEQFF,TGTGCCAGCAGCCAAGTCACTGGACAGGGGATGCATGAGCAGTTCTTC
.,TRBJ2-2,.,TRBV3-1/TRBV3-2,CASSLGLPGELFF,TGTGCCAGCAGCCTGGGACTCCCCGGGGAGCTGTTTTTT
.,TRBJ1-1,.,TRBV24-1,CATSDSGDWAFF,TGTGCCACCAGTGATTCGGGAGATTGGGCTTTCTTT
.,TRBJ2-1,.,TRBV3-1/TRBV3-2,CASSQDTVTYNEQFF,TGTGCCAGCAGCCAAGATACAGTGACCTACAATGAGCAGTTCTTC
few,TRBJ2-5,.,TRBV29-1,CSGGRLQETQYF,TGCAGCGGGGGCAGACTACAAGAGACCCAGTACTTC
.,TRBJ1-2,.,TRBV6-6,CASRPGASSGYTF,TGTGCCAGCAGACCAGGGGCCTCAAGCGGCTACACCTTC